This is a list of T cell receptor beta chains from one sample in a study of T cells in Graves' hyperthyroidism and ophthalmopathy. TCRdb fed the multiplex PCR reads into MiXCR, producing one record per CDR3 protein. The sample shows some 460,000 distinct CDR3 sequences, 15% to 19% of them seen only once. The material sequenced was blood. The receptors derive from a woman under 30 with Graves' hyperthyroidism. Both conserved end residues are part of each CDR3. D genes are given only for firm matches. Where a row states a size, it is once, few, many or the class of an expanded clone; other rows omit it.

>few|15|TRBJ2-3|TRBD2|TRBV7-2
TGTGCCAGCAGCCCCTCGGGACTACCCCCCGATACGCAGTATTTT
CASSPSGLPPDTQYF
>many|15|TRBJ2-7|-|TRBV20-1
TGCAGTGCTAGTTTTAGCGTCTCTAGTTTCATCGAGCAGTACTTC
CSASFSVSSFIEQYF
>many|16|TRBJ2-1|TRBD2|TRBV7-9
TGTGCCAGCAGCTTAGCGCGGACTAGCGGGACCAATGAGCAGTTCTTC
CASSLARTSGTNEQFF
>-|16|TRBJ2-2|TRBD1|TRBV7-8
TGTGCCAGCAGCTTAATAGCAGGGGGCGCTTTCGGGGAGCTGTTTTTT
CASSLIAGGAFGELFF
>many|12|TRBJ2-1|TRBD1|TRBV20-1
TGCAGTGCGTCGACAGGGGTGAATGAGCAGTTCTTC
CSASTGVNEQFF
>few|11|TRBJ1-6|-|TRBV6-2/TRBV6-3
TGTGCCGGCACTGCCGGACAGCCCCTCCACTTT
CAGTAGQPLHF
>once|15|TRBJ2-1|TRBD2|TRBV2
TGTGCCAGCAGAGTCTACGGCGGGGGGGTCGATGAGCAGTTCTTC
CASRVYGGGVDEQFF
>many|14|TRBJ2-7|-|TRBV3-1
TGTGCCAGCAGCCGACAAGGAACGAGCTACGAGCAGTACTTC
CASSRQGTSYEQYF
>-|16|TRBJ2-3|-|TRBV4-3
TGCGCCAGCAGCCAGGCCAGGGACGGATTAACAGATACGCAGTATTTT
CASSQARDGLTDTQYF
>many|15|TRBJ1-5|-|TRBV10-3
TGTGCCATCAGTGAGTTAGGGGGTAGCAATCAGCCCCAGCATTTT
CAISELGGSNQPQHF
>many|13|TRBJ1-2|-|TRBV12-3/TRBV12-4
TGTGCCAGCCTTGGGACGGCTAACTATGGCTACACCTTC
CASLGTANYGYTF
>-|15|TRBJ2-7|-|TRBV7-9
TGTGCCAGCAGCTTAGGTGCAGGGTATTTGGGAGAGCAGTACTTC
CASSLGAGYLGEQYF
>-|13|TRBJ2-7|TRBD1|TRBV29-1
TGCAGCGCAATAAGGGACAGCACCTACGAGCAGTACTTC
CSAIRDSTYEQYF
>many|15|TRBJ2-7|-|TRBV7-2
TGTGCCAGCAGCTTGGGGGCAAAAAGCTCCTACGAGCAGTACTTC
CASSLGAKSSYEQYF
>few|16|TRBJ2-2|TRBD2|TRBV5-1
TGCGCCAGCAGAGCCTCCGGGCGGGAGTTCACCGGGGAGCTGTTTTTT
CASRASGREFTGELFF
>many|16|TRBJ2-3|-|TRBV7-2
TGTGCCAGCAGCTTTGGGGACCGAAGGCTCCGACATACGCAGTATTTT
CASSFGDRRLRHTQYF
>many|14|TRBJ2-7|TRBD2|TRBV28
TGTGCCAGCAGTCTACTTAGCGGGGCCTACGAGCAGTACTTC
CASSLLSGAYEQYF
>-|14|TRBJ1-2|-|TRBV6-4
TGTGCCAGCAGTGACTCAGGGGCATCTGGTGGCTACACCTTC
CASSDSGASGGYTF
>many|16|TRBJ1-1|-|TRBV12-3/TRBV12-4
TGTGCCAGCAGTTTGACGTTGACGGTGCAGAACACTGAAGCTTTCTTT
CASSLTLTVQNTEAFF
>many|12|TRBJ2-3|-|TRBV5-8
TGTGCCAGCAGCTCCGGCAAAGATACGCAGTATTTT
CASSSGKDTQYF
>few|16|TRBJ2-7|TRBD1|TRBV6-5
TGTGCCAGCAGTTACTCGATAGGACAGGGTCACTACGAGCAGTACTTC
CASSYSIGQGHYEQYF
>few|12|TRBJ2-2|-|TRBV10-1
TGCGCCAGCGCAGGGTTTGCCGGGGAGCTGTTTTTT
CASAGFAGELFF
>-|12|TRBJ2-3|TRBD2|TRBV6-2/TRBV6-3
TGTGCCAGCAGACGGGAGGAAGATACGCAGTATTTT
CASRREEDTQYF
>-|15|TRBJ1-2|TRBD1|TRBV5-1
TGCGCCAGCAGCTTGGCCGGACAGGTTTTAATGGGCTACACCTTC
CASSLAGQVLMGYTF
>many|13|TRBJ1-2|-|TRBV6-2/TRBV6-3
TGTGCCAGCAGTTTACGACAGTACTATGGCTACACCTTC
CASSLRQYYGYTF